Listed here are 15 T cell receptor beta chains from one sample, sequenced in a study of blood T cell repertoires in COVID-19. Here immunoSEQ multiplex PCR was the method, and the copy in TCRdb shows in-frame clones only, minus some. The sample records about 89,000 clones, around 80% being singletons. Sequenced material: peripheral blood. The receptors derive from a human donor in a cohort sampled during active COVID-19.

This clone was seen just once. The CDR3 protein is CASSSGTGLQETQYF. CDR3 sequence (DNA): TGTGCCAGCAGCTCGGGGACAGGGCTCCAAGAGACCCAGTACTTC. The chain couples TRBV5-4 to TRBJ2-5; 9 bases align to TRBD1. V gave up 3 bases and J gave up 1 base; unmatched junction bases: 4. This CDR3 contains 15 residues. The germline CDR1 and CDR2 sequences are SGHNT and YYREEE (reference sequence).

V gene TRBV5-1 combines with J gene TRBJ2-1; perhaps TRBD1 as D (6 bases). V lost 4 bases to trimming and J lost 5 bases, with 10 bases between them. This CDR3 comprises 13 residues. Germline values: CDR1 SGHRS, CDR2 YFSETQ. The CDR3 protein is CASSRRGDNEQFF. The CDR3 nucleotides are TGCGCCAGCAGCCGCAGGGGAGACAATGAGCAGTTCTTC.

This clone was detected many times. J is TRBJ2-3 and V is TRBV27; 7 positions agree with TRBD2. Trimming removed 5 bases from V and 6 bases from J; junction bases left unmatched: 8. The CDR3 consists of 14 residues. Germline values: CDR1 MNHEY, CDR2 SMNVEV (reference sequence). CDR3 bases: TGTGCCAGCAGTCCGCGGTGGGGGGGGGATACGCAGTATTTT. It encodes CASSPRWGGDTQYF.

The chain has TRBV28 and TRBJ2-7, with a tentative D call TRBD1 (6 bases). The germline gives CDR1 MDHEN, CDR2 SYDVKM. Trimming removed 2 bases from V and 5 bases from J, with 13 bases in between. The CDR3 sequence is 14 residues long. The CDR3 region has the DNA TGTGCCAGCAGTTTACCGGGACAACGGAACGAGCAGTACTTC. Translating it yields CASSLPGQRNEQYF.

The gene calls are TRBV28 and TRBJ2-4; 7 bases are a match to TRBD2. This CDR3 spans 15 amino acids. The junction had 13 bases not matched to a gene; V was cut back by 7 bases and J by 7 bases. Germline CDR1 MDHEN, CDR2 SYDVKM. The CDR3 DNA reads TGTGCCAGCACCCCCGGGGGGTCCCTGAAGAACATTCAGTACTTC. It encodes CASTPGGSLKNIQYF.

This clone has a handful of counts. The chain employs TRBV2 and TRBJ2-7; possibly TRBD2 for D (5 bases). Germline-derived CDR1 and CDR2 are SNHLY and FYNNEI. V lost 8 bases and J lost 0, with 14 bases in between. CDR3 size: 14 residues. The CDR3 bases are TGTGCCAGCGTGGAACGGAGGAGCTCCTACGAGCAGTACTTC. Protein product: CASVERRSSYEQYF.

J is TRBJ2-3 and V is TRBV27; tentatively, D is TRBD1 (5 bases). Germline V gene lookup returns CDR1 MNHEY and CDR2 SMNVEV (reference sequence). The CDR3 is 13 residues long. V lost 6 bases and J lost 9, with 16 bases in between. CDR3 DNA sequence: TGTGCCAGCAGCCAAGACTGGGCAGGGACGCAGTATTTT. It encodes CASSQDWAGTQYF.

In this sample, this clone turned up many times. The rearrangement joins TRBV27 to TRBJ2-5; D unclear. The V and J ends lost 2 bases and 0 bases respectively, with 10 bases between them. CDR1 and CDR2 (germline): MNHEY, SMNVEV (reference sequence). This CDR3 has 15 amino acids. The chain's CDR3 is CASSLTAGNQETQYF. The CDR3 DNA is TGTGCCAGCAGTTTAACGGCAGGCAACCAAGAGACCCAGTACTTC.

The chain carries TRBV5-5 and TRBJ2-3, with a tentative D call TRBD1 (5 bases). Trimming left V 1 base short and J 6 bases short, with 15 bases between. The V gene's germline CDR1 is SGHKS and CDR2 YYEKEE (reference sequence). This CDR3 has 15 amino acids. CDR3 amino acids: CASSLTGRQTDTQYF. The DNA for the CDR3 is TGTGCCAGCAGCTTGACAGGACGCCAAACCGATACGCAGTATTTT.

This clone appeared a few times. The chain links TRBV19 to TRBJ1-1; D possibly corresponds to TRBD1 (5 bases). The germline V gene encodes CDR1 LNHDA and CDR2 SQIVND (reference sequence). This CDR3 region has 13 residues. V was shortened by 6 bases and J by 1 base, with 9 bases between the two germline ends. CDR3 nucleotides: TGTGCCAGTAGGCCCAGGGAGAACACTGAAGCTTTCTTT. It yields the protein CASRPRENTEAFF.

This clone was seen once. The chain links TRBV24-1 to TRBJ2-2; 7 positions match TRBD2. The junction had 2 bases not matched to a gene; V was cut back by 5 bases and J by 3 bases. This CDR3 spans 14 amino acids. Germline CDR1 is KGHDR and CDR2 is SFDVKD. As DNA, the CDR3 is TGTGCCACCAGTGTGGCGGGAGACACCGGGGAGCTGTTTTTT. Translating it yields CATSVAGDTGELFF.

A few counts support this clone. This sequence joins TRBV28 and TRBJ2-1, with TRBD2 identical over 7 bases. Trimming took 5 bases from V and 9 from J; bases not matched to a gene: 10. The length of the CDR3 is 14 residues. The germline gives CDR1 MDHEN, CDR2 SYDVKM. Here the CDR3 reads CASSPALAFAEQFF. In DNA form, the CDR3 reads TGTGCCAGCAGTCCCGCACTAGCGTTTGCTGAGCAGTTCTTC.

The genes are TRBV5-1 and TRBJ2-1; 8 bases agree with TRBD1. CDR3 length equals 16 residues. The germline V gene has CDR1 SGHRS and CDR2 YFSETQ. Losses at the gene ends were 4 bases for V and 6 bases for J; bases not matched to a gene: 12. This chain's CDR3 is CASSPEGTGLRNEQFF. The DNA of the CDR3 is TGCGCCAGCAGCCCCGAAGGGACAGGTCTGCGCAATGAGCAGTTCTTC.

This rearrangement joins TRBV10-3 to TRBJ2-7; TRBD2 agrees at 13 bases. V shed 4 bases, J shed 6 bases, and the junction held 9 bases outside the gene matches. This CDR3 has 16 residues. In germline, CDR1 is ENHRY, CDR2 SYGVKD. As DNA, the CDR3 is TGTGCCATCAGTGGGATGACTAGCGGGAGGTCTGGCGAGCAGTACTTC. Residues: CAISGMTSGRSGEQYF.

This chain uses TRBV5-4 with TRBJ2-7; tentatively, D is TRBD2 (6 bases). This CDR3 has 13 amino acids. CDR1 is SGHNT, CDR2 YYREEE, per germline (reference sequence). Trimming cost V 1 base and J 4 bases, with 9 bases left between them. The CDR3 coding sequence is TGTGCCAGCAGCTTGATGGGAGGTTACGAGCAGTACTTC. It codes for CASSLMGGYEQYF.